Listed below are T cell receptor beta chains from one sample, sequenced in a study of blood T cell repertoires in COVID-19. Libraries were prepared by immunoSEQ multiplex PCR; TCRdb keeps only in-frame clonotypes and omits some of them. The repertoire holds under 110,000 clones, around 75% seen once, with around 0.92% in the top ten. Sample: peripheral blood. The receptors derive from a human donor with acute or convalescent COVID-19. The donor label of this sample is uncertain. Both conserved end residues are part of each CDR3.

V	J	CDR3
TRBV4-1	TRBJ1-2	CASSQTGGGYTF
TRBV5-5	TRBJ1-6	CASSPHTRVLDNSPLHF
TRBV28	TRBJ2-2	CASRLGGTGELFF
TRBV3-1/TRBV3-2	TRBJ1-6	CASSQAGYNSPLHF
TRBV6-6	TRBJ1-5	CASNTGQYPSNQPQHF
TRBV27	TRBJ2-7	CASSLSTGDISYEQYF
TRBV18	TRBJ2-5	CASSPRTRQDQQETQYF
TRBV30	TRBJ2-1	CAWSVSSSSYNEQFF
TRBV28	TRBJ1-2	CASSTTGGDYGYTF
TRBV2	TRBJ2-1	CASSEEGTGYNEQFF
TRBV19	TRBJ1-5	CASTGVWGNQPQHF
TRBV25-1	TRBJ1-3	CASSVTTGSGNTIYF
TRBV7-6	TRBJ1-4	CASKLSQGTSNEKLFF
TRBV19	TRBJ2-7	CATRRTDSSYEQYF
TRBV27	TRBJ2-5	CASSSKGLAGETQYF
TRBV5-1	TRBJ2-7	CASSLTQLAGGPYEQYF
TRBV7-2	TRBJ2-2	CASSGSGLAGAPGELFF
TRBV5-1	TRBJ1-1	CASSRTSTTEAFF
TRBV6-2/TRBV6-3	TRBJ2-3	CASSAAGGPSTDTQYF
TRBV7-9	TRBJ2-2	CASSPRTGIGELFF
TRBV30	TRBJ1-3	CAWSSGGTGNTIYF
TRBV6-5	TRBJ1-3	CASSPDRISGNTIYF
TRBV11-2	TRBJ2-5	CASSSSGLGQETQYF
TRBV5-1	TRBJ2-2	CASSGGQQNTGELFF
TRBV2	TRBJ1-5	CASSAGYSNQPQHF
TRBV30	TRBJ2-7	CAWSGRGFSYEQYF
TRBV4-1	TRBJ2-2	CASSQEWAPGELFF
TRBV19	TRBJ2-1	CASSGDRSSYNEQFF
TRBV2	TRBJ2-2	CASSDGRGAGELFF
TRBV4-2	TRBJ2-2	CACGDSNTGELFF
TRBV5-1	TRBJ2-2	CASSLTYASYTGELFF
TRBV30	TRBJ1-2	CAWSTGGLANYGYTF
TRBV29-1	TRBJ1-5	CSVAGDSNQPQHF
TRBV4-1	TRBJ1-2	CASSKLYRGFDYGYTF
TRBV5-1	TRBJ1-5	CASSAGRFQPQHF
TRBV11-3	TRBJ2-1	CASSLVGGDNEQFF
TRBV10-2	TRBJ2-2	CATPRRQGSDTGELFF
TRBV7-8	TRBJ1-2	CASSLGYRGPYGYTF
TRBV5-1	TRBJ2-1	CASSRDSYNEQFF
TRBV6-5	TRBJ2-2	CASKDFTGELFF
TRBV7-8	TRBJ2-2	CASSSRGQVTGELFF
TRBV5-5	TRBJ1-3	CASSLRDSRSGNTIYF